The next 18 T cell receptor beta chains were all read from a single sample in a study of beta chain features in type 1 diabetes. General study points: When Type 1 diabetes patients were examined, their TCRB CDR3s proved moderately but significantly shorter in all four CD4+ subsets.

The study reverse transcribed the entire isolated RNA, so it sequenced expressed TCRB transcripts. Assay used: immunoSEQ multiplex PCR; TCRdb lists only in-frame clones, some missing. Among 200,000 to 300,000 clones listed, roughly 22% were seen once. Their cognate antigens are unknown. The sample taken for sequencing was naive CD4+ T cells from blood. All receptors derive from a woman in her 40s with type 1 diabetes.

This clone was detected only a few times. The chain employs TRBV6-1 and TRBJ2-5, with D possibly matching TRBD1 (5 bases). Germline V gene lookup returns CDR1 MNHNS and CDR2 SASEGT. Trimming stripped 3 bases from V and 0 bases from J, with 14 bases between. This CDR3 has 16 residues. The CDR3 region has the DNA TGTGCCAGCAGTGACGCCGACAGTTCCTACCAAGAGACCCAGTACTTC. Residues: CASSDADSSYQETQYF.

This clone was observed a handful of times. The genes are TRBV5-4 and TRBJ1-2, with 8 nucleotides matching TRBD1. Germline-derived CDR1 and CDR2 are SGHNT and YYREEE (reference sequence). The CDR3 is 17 amino acids. Trimming at V came to 4 bases and at J to 6 bases, leaving 17 bases not matched to a gene. The CDR3: CASSSGQGPFPRHGYTF. The CDR3 DNA reads as TGTGCCAGCAGCAGTGGACAGGGCCCTTTTCCCCGCCATGGCTACACCTTC.

V is TRBV5-1 and J is TRBJ2-2; D perhaps matches TRBD1 (5 bases). The CDR3 length is 15 residues. V lost 0 bases and J 3 bases, leaving 9 bases between the germline ends. Germline V gives CDR1 SGHRS, CDR2 YFSETQ. CDR3 protein: CASSLEGVDTGELFF. CDR3 in DNA: TGCGCCAGCAGCTTGGAAGGGGTAGACACCGGGGAGCTGTTTTTT.

The rearrangement uses TRBV7-2 and TRBJ2-3, with D perhaps TRBD1 (6 bases). The V end lost 1 base, the J end lost 0 bases, and 8 bases lay between the germline ends. The CDR3 has 15 residues. From germline, CDR1 is SGHTA and CDR2 FQGNSA. The CDR3 DNA is TGTGCCAGCAGCTTAGGTCAGGGGAGCACAGATACGCAGTATTTT. Its protein is CASSLGQGSTDTQYF.

This clone has a handful of counts. CDR3 loop: CASSPGQRNQPQHF. The CDR3 nucleotides read TGTGCCAGCTCCCCTGGACAGCGCAATCAGCCCCAGCATTTT. The chain employs TRBV18 and TRBJ1-5; D perhaps matches TRBD1 (6 bases). This CDR3 comprises 14 residues. Germline V gene sequence: CDR1 KGHSH, CDR2 LQKENI. V was clipped by 6 bases and J by 2 bases, with 11 bases between them. Full variable domain (remainder filled in from reference TRBV18 and TRBJ1-5): NAGVMQNPRHLVRRRGQEARLRCSPMKGHSHVYWYRQLPEEGLKFMVYLQKENIIDESGMPKERFSAEFPKEGPSILRIQQVVRGDSAAYFCASSPGQRNQPQHFGDGTRLSIL.

This clone was seen a few times. The chain uses TRBV29-1 and TRBJ2-7, with 7 bases lining up with TRBD2. The CDR3 length is 14 residues. Germline V gene lookup returns CDR1 SQVTM and CDR2 ANQGSEA. The ends lost 6 bases at V and 6 bases at J; junction bases unmatched: 14. The CDR3, as DNA: TGCAGCGTCGCGAGGAGCGGGGATGGGGGCGAGCAGTACTTC. Its protein is CSVARSGDGGEQYF.

This clone turned up a few times. The chain carries TRBV4-3 and TRBJ2-5; D is possibly TRBD2 (5 bases). With 0 bases removed from V and 5 bases from J, the gap between germline ends came to 13 bases. This CDR3 comprises 15 residues. The germline V gene has CDR1 LGHNA and CDR2 YSLEER. CDR3 sequence (DNA): TGCGCCAGCAGCCAAGAGGGTGCTAGCTGGGAGACCCAGTACTTC. Protein sequence: CASSQEGASWETQYF.

Comment on this clone: Other DNA sequences in the same sample also yield this CDR3. V gene TRBV7-3 combines with J gene TRBJ2-3, with 14 bases matching TRBD2. The CDR3 totals 16 residues. Germline CDR1 is SGHTA and CDR2 is FQGTGA. J was trimmed by 3 bases and V by 2 bases; bases with no gene match: 1. The CDR3 reads CASSLGLAGGTDTQYF. CDR3 nucleotide sequence: TGTGCCAGCAGCTTAGGACTAGCGGGGGGTACAGATACGCAGTATTTT.

This clone was detected only a few times. The chain combines TRBV29-1 with TRBJ2-7; 8 nucleotides line up with TRBD2. This CDR3 region has 13 residues. CDR1 and CDR2 (germline): SQVTM, ANQGSEA. V trimming: 7 bases; J trimming: 0 bases; junction bases outside the gene matches: 5. In DNA, the CDR3 is TGCAGCGCCGGACTAGCCTCCTCCTACGAGCAGTACTTC. Its protein is CSAGLASSYEQYF.

This clone was detected only a few times. The chain couples TRBV30 to TRBJ2-3; no firm D call. Germline CDR1 and CDR2: GTSNPN and SVGIG (reference sequence). The CDR3 runs 12 residues. Trimming left V 0 bases short and J 4 bases short, with 5 bases between. The CDR3 sequence is CAWSVRADTQYF. In nucleotides, the CDR3 is TGTGCCTGGAGTGTACGGGCAGATACGCAGTATTTT. The full variable domain, rest sourced from reference TRBV30 and TRBJ2-3, is SQTIHQWPATLVQPVGSPLSLECTVEGTSNPNLYWYRQAAGRGLQLLFYSVGIGQISSEVPQNLSASRPQDRQFILSSKKLLLSDSGFYLCAWSVRADTQYFGPGTRLTVL.

The chain joins TRBV7-7 to TRBJ2-7; 14 nucleotides match TRBD2. The CDR3 length is 17 residues. CDR1 and CDR2 (germline): SSHAT, FNYEAQ (reference sequence). With 5 bases clipped from V and 4 bases from J, the junction kept 10 bases outside the gene matches. The CDR3 spells CASSPGLAGGLLYEQYF. DNA of the CDR3: TGTGCCAGCAGCCCAGGACTAGCGGGAGGCTTACTGTACGAGCAGTACTTC. Full variable domain (outside the CDR3, taken from reference TRBV7-7 and TRBJ2-7): GAGVSQSPRYKVTKRGQDVTLRCDPISSHATLYWYQQALGQGPEFLTYFNYEAQPDKSGLPSDRFSAERPEGSISTLTIQRTEQRDSAMYRCASSPGLAGGLLYEQYFGPGTRLTVT.

The rearrangement uses TRBV6-6 and TRBJ2-2; D gene uncertain. Trimming removed 2 bases from V and 8 bases from J, with 9 bases in between. CDR3 length: 13 residues. CDR1 and CDR2 from the germline V gene are MNHNY and SVGAGI (reference sequence). This CDR3 is CASSYGEGGELFF. CDR3 nucleotide sequence: TGTGCCAGCAGTTACGGAGAAGGAGGGGAGCTGTTTTTT.

J is TRBJ2-1 and V is TRBV7-2; D is unresolved. The V end lost 1 base, the J end lost 5 bases, and 9 bases lay between the germline ends. CDR1 and CDR2 from the germline V gene are SGHTA and FQGNSA. CDR3 size: 14 residues. The CDR3 DNA is TGTGCCAGCAGCTTAGGCGGTACTAACAATGAGCAGTTCTTC. Encoded protein: CASSLGGTNNEQFF.

This chain joins TRBV5-1 and TRBJ2-1, with 9 nucleotides matching TRBD1. V trimming: 3 bases; J trimming: 6 bases; junction bases outside the gene matches: 4. CDR1 and CDR2 from the germline V gene are SGHRS and YFSETQ. The CDR3 consists of 14 residues. CDR3 sequence (DNA): TGCGCCAGCAGCTCGGGACAGGGCCCCAATGAGCAGTTCTTC. The encoded protein is CASSSGQGPNEQFF.

This clone was counted only a few times. The V gene is TRBV14, the J gene TRBJ2-1, with 9 bases matching TRBD2. From germline, CDR1 is SGHDN and CDR2 FVKESK. The CDR3 sequence is 13 residues long. After removal of 1 base from V and 10 bases from J, the junction contained 2 bases not matched to a gene. CDR3 sequence: CASSQVLAGEQFF. The CDR3 DNA follows: TGTGCCAGCAGCCAAGTCCTAGCGGGAGAGCAGTTCTTC.

This chain links TRBV29-1 with TRBJ1-1, with TRBD1 identical over 8 bases. Germline V lookup: CDR1 SQVTM, CDR2 ANQGSEA. CDR3 length: 12 amino acids. The J segment lost 10 bases and the V segment lost 4 bases, leaving 8 bases of the junction unmatched. The CDR3 nucleotides are TGCAGCGTTGGGGAGACAGGGGTAACAGCTTTCTTT. Residues: CSVGETGVTAFF.

The chain links TRBV7-9 to TRBJ2-2; a weak D match, TRBD1 (6 bases). Germline V lookup: CDR1 SEHNR, CDR2 FQNEAQ (reference sequence). CDR3 size: 13 residues. Trimming removed 5 bases from V and 7 bases from J, with 11 bases in between. The CDR3 sequence is CASSRTAVGELFF. CDR3 coding DNA: TGTGCCAGCAGCAGGACAGCGGTCGGGGAGCTGTTTTTT.

This clone has a handful of counts. The chain uses TRBV29-1 and TRBJ1-1; no definite D call. Germline CDR1 is SQVTM and CDR2 is ANQGSEA. The CDR3 extends over 12 amino acids. V gave up 7 bases and J gave up 4 bases, with 13 bases separating them. In DNA, the CDR3 is TGCAGCGCCCAAGGAGGGCCCACTGAAGCTTTCTTT. Translation: CSAQGGPTEAFF.